A single TCR beta chain is shown here with its context. Antigen unknown. Produced via immunoSEQ multiplex PCR; TCRdb's table is partial and in-frame only. The sample includes more than 3,500 clones, around 80% of them seen just once. This CDR3 region has 16 residues. Germline V lookup: CDR1 SNHLY, CDR2 FYNNEI. Trimming cost V 6 bases and J 5 bases, with 20 bases left between them. This sample is drawn from a study of immune evolution from preneoplasia to lung adenocarcinoma. Overall study results and limits: Later-stage lesions appeared to have more T cells, more diversity, less clonality. Normal lung had the highest top T cell clone frequencies.

The origin of this receptor is a person aged 65 to 85 with lung adenocarcinoma. The chain couples TRBV2 to TRBJ1-5; D not resolved. The sequencing input was FFPE adjacent normal lung tissue. The CDR3 spells CASRPRKSRVDQPQHF. CDR3 bases: TGTGCCAGCAGACCTCGTAAGTCGCGGGTCGATCAGCCCCAGCATTTT.